This TCR beta chain was recovered during a study of response to subunit inactivated influenza vaccine. Many counts were recorded for this clonotype. TCRdb itself ran the RT-PCR reads through MiXCR, one entry per CDR3 protein. The sample lists about 520,000 distinct CDR3 sequences, approximately 7.2% seen once, with over 10% in the top ten. Germline trimming cut 2 bases from V and 1 base from J; bases unmatched to any gene: 5. The CDR3 extends over 18 amino acids. Germline V CDR1 and CDR2: SGHTA, FQGNSA. The rearrangement links TRBV7-2 to TRBJ2-3; TRBD2 matches at 14 bases. This sample comprised PBMCs from blood, obtained around 25 months after vaccination. The clonotype comes from a man aged 50 to 75 who received an inactivated influenza vaccine. The CDR3 protein is CASSLSRTSGGRTDTQYF. The CDR3 DNA reads TGTGCCAGCAGCTTATCGCGGACTAGCGGGGGGCGCACAGATACGCAGTATTTT.